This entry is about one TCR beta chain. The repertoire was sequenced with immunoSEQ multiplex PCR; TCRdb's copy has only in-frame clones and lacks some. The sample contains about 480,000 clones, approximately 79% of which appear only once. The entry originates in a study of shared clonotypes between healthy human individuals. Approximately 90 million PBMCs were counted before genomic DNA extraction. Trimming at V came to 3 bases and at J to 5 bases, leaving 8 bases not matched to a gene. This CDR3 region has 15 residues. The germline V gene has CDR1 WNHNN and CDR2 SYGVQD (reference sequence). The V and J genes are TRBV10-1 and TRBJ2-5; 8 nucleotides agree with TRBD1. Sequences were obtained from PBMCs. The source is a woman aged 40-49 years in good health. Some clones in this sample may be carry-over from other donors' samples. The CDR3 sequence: CASSDSGGSGETQYF. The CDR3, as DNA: TGCGCCAGCAGTGACTCAGGGGGCTCAGGGGAGACCCAGTACTTC.